Listed below are T cell receptor beta chains from one sample, sequenced in a study of blood T cell repertoires in COVID-19. Assay used: immunoSEQ multiplex PCR; TCRdb lists only in-frame clones, some missing. The sample has fewer than 200,000 clones, 75% to 80% seen once. Sample: peripheral blood. These receptors all stem from a woman in her seventies with acute or convalescent COVID-19. Both conserved end residues are part of each CDR3. A D gene is named only where the DNA matches it firmly. Expanded clones get a size class; other rows say once, few or many, or leave the size out.

CDR3nt,CDR3aa,abundance,len,j_gene,v_gene,d_gene
TGTGCCAGCAGTCCCCTGGACAAACAAGAGACCCAGTACTTC,CASSPLDKQETQYF,.,14,TRBJ2-5,TRBV27,.
TGCGCCAGCAGCGTAGACAGGGGCGAGCAGTACTTC,CASSVDRGEQYF,.,12,TRBJ2-7,TRBV5-1,TRBD1
TGCGCCAGCAGCGAACAGGGTCTTTCCCAAGAGACCCAGTACTTC,CASSEQGLSQETQYF,.,15,TRBJ2-5,TRBV5-1,.
TGCGCCAGCAGTGATAGAGGTTCACCGGGACAGGGGGCTGACGAGCAGTACTTC,CASSDRGSPGQGADEQYF,.,18,TRBJ2-7,TRBV10-1,TRBD1
TGTGCCAGCACGCCACTAGCGGGGCACACCGGGGAGCTGTTTTTT,CASTPLAGHTGELFF,.,15,TRBJ2-2,TRBV6-4,TRBD2
TGTGCCAGTAGTACACGGGACAGTATGGGCTACACCTTC,CASSTRDSMGYTF,once,13,TRBJ1-2,TRBV19,TRBD1
TGTGCCAGCAGCTTAGATCCGACAGCCTACAATGAGCAGTTCTTC,CASSLDPTAYNEQFF,.,15,TRBJ2-1,TRBV11-2,.
TGTGCCAGCGGACGGCCACAGGGGGCCACCTACGAGCAGTACTTC,CASGRPQGATYEQYF,.,15,TRBJ2-7,TRBV6-6,TRBD1
TGTGCCAGTATGGCCGTGGCAGGAGGGCCCACTGAAGCTTTCTTT,CASMAVAGGPTEAFF,few,15,TRBJ1-1,TRBV19,.
TGTGCCAGCAGCTTACTGTGGCAGAATGAGCAGTTCTTC,CASSLLWQNEQFF,.,13,TRBJ2-1,TRBV11-3,.
TGTGCCTGGAGTCAGGACAGGGGCAATGAGCAGTTCTTC,CAWSQDRGNEQFF,.,13,TRBJ2-1,TRBV30,TRBD1
TGTGCCAGTAGTATGGGACAGGTGAACAATGAGCAGTTCTTC,CASSMGQVNNEQFF,few,14,TRBJ2-1,TRBV19,TRBD1
TGTGCCAGTAGCCAGGGGCAATACAATGAGCAGTTCTTC,CASSQGQYNEQFF,.,13,TRBJ2-1,TRBV19,.
TGTGCCAGCAGCCAACGGAGAAATTACGAGCAGTACTTC,CASSQRRNYEQYF,.,13,TRBJ2-7,TRBV3-1/TRBV3-2,.
TGTGCCAGTAGTCCGGGACAGAACAACATGGTACTCGCAGATACGCAGTATTTT,CASSPGQNNMVLADTQYF,.,18,TRBJ2-3,TRBV19,TRBD1
TGCGCCAGCAGTGCGGGATCAAACTCTCTTACCTACAATGAGCAGTTCTTC,CASSAGSNSLTYNEQFF,.,17,TRBJ2-1,TRBV5-1,.
TGTGCCAGCAGCTTTGTCGGCTCCTACAATGAGCAGTTCTTC,CASSFVGSYNEQFF,.,14,TRBJ2-1,TRBV5-5,.
TGCAGCGTTAACCCCGGCCCCGAGGACACTGAAGCTTTCTTT,CSVNPGPEDTEAFF,.,14,TRBJ1-1,TRBV29-1,.
TGTGCCAGCAGTGACATGGGACTAGGAGACACCGGGGAGCTGTTTTTT,CASSDMGLGDTGELFF,few,16,TRBJ2-2,TRBV6-4,TRBD2
TGTGCCAGCGGGCGGGACGCCGCTAACTATGGCTACACCTTC,CASGRDAANYGYTF,few,14,TRBJ1-2,TRBV6-5,.
TGTGCCAGTAGTATTCGACTGGACTCCTACAATGAGCAGTTCTTC,CASSIRLDSYNEQFF,.,15,TRBJ2-1,TRBV19,.
TGTGCCAGCAGTGCTGAGGACAGGATAATGGCACCCCTCCACTTT,CASSAEDRIMAPLHF,.,15,TRBJ1-6,TRBV2,TRBD1
TGTGCCAGCAGCCAAGATCGGGACAGGGGGCCCGGCTACACCTTC,CASSQDRDRGPGYTF,.,15,TRBJ1-2,TRBV4-2,TRBD1
TGTGCCAGTAGTATGGTAGGGAGAACAACTGAAGCTTTCTTT,CASSMVGRTTEAFF,.,14,TRBJ1-1,TRBV19,.
TGCAGCGTCCGACAGGGTCTCGACAACGGGCAGACCCAGTACTTC,CSVRQGLDNGQTQYF,once,15,TRBJ2-5,TRBV29-1,TRBD1
TGTGCCAGCAGCCGACTGCGTTGGGGCTACTCACCCCTCCACTTT,CASSRLRWGYSPLHF,.,15,TRBJ1-6,TRBV7-3,.
TGTGCCAGCAGCTTATTAGCGGGAAACTACAATGAGCAGTTCTTC,CASSLLAGNYNEQFF,.,15,TRBJ2-1,TRBV5-5,TRBD2
TGTGCTAGTGGTTTGCTAAGGACGGGACATGGGATTGGGAATGAGCAGTTCTTC,CASGLLRTGHGIGNEQFF,.,18,TRBJ2-1,TRBV12-5,.
TGTGCCAGCAGCCCCCTAGGGGTCGGTCAGCCCCAGCATTTT,CASSPLGVGQPQHF,.,14,TRBJ1-5,TRBV7-9,.
TGTGCCAGCAACCTAGCGGGAAATAACTACGAGCAGTACTTC,CASNLAGNNYEQYF,.,14,TRBJ2-7,TRBV2,TRBD2
TGTGCCAGCAGTCCGGGTCTTAGGGAAAAACTGTTTTTT,CASSPGLREKLFF,.,13,TRBJ1-4,TRBV27,.
TGCGCCAGCAGCTTGGCTCTTTCGTCTGGAAACACCATATATTTT,CASSLALSSGNTIYF,.,15,TRBJ1-3,TRBV5-1,.
TGTGCCAGCAGAAAGGACAGTTACAATGAGCAGTTCTTC,CASRKDSYNEQFF,.,13,TRBJ2-1,TRBV5-4,.
TGTGCCTGGAGTGGATGGGCTAGCGGGAGCACAGATACGCAGTATTTT,CAWSGWASGSTDTQYF,.,16,TRBJ2-3,TRBV30,TRBD2
TGTGCCAGCAGCCAAGGACTGGCGGTAACCTACGAGCAGTACTTC,CASSQGLAVTYEQYF,.,15,TRBJ2-7,TRBV14,.
TGTGCCAGCAGTGCCAGAGTGGGGCGCTCCTACAATGAGCAGTTCTTC,CASSARVGRSYNEQFF,.,16,TRBJ2-1,TRBV6-6,.
TGTGCCAGCAGCGCCACAGGGAATATTCAGCCCCAGCATTTT,CASSATGNIQPQHF,.,14,TRBJ1-5,TRBV2,.
TGCGCCAGCAGCCAAGATCAAGGGCTAGCGGGAGGCGTTGAGCAGTTCTTC,CASSQDQGLAGGVEQFF,.,17,TRBJ2-1,TRBV4-1,TRBD2
TGTGCCAGCACTACTCCCGGGGCTGGGGCCAACGTCCTGACTTTC,CASTTPGAGANVLTF,.,15,TRBJ2-6,TRBV27,.
TGTGCCAGCAGCGCCCGTGTTGGCACGCCGAACACTGAAGCTTTCTTT,CASSARVGTPNTEAFF,.,16,TRBJ1-1,TRBV9,.
TGTGCCAGCAGCCGGTTGCCGACAGGGTCCCACGAGCAGTACTTC,CASSRLPTGSHEQYF,.,15,TRBJ2-7,TRBV7-6,TRBD1
TGTGCCAGCAGTTACAGGGACAGGGGAGTAAATTCACCCCTCCACTTT,CASSYRDRGVNSPLHF,.,16,TRBJ1-6,TRBV6-5,TRBD1
TGTGCCAGCAGCAAAGGACAGGGCGATAATTCACCCCTCCACTTT,CASSKGQGDNSPLHF,few,15,TRBJ1-6,TRBV4-2,TRBD1
TGCGCCAGCAACGGGGGACAGGGGACGGATGGCTACACCTTC,CASNGGQGTDGYTF,.,14,TRBJ1-2,TRBV5-1,TRBD1
TGTGCCAGCAGCCGGGGGGCGGGCAATGCCCAAGAGACCCAGTACTTC,CASSRGAGNAQETQYF,.,16,TRBJ2-5,TRBV5-4,.
TGCGCCAGCAGCTTGGAACAGGCTAACTATGGCTACACCTTC,CASSLEQANYGYTF,.,14,TRBJ1-2,TRBV5-1,.